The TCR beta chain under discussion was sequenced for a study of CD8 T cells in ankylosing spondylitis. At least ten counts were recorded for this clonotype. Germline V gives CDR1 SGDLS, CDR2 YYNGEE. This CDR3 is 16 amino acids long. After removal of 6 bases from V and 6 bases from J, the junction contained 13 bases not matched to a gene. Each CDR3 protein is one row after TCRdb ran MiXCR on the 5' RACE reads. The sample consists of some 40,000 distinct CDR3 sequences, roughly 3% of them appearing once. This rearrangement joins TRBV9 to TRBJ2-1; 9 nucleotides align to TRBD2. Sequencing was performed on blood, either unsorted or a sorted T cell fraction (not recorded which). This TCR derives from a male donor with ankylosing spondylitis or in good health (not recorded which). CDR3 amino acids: CASTRVGGGAINEQFF. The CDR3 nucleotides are TGTGCCAGCACCCGTGTGGGCGGGGGGGCCATCAATGAGCAGTTCTTC. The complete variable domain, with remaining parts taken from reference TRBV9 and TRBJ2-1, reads DSGVTQTPKHLITATGQRVTLRCSPRSGDLSVYWYQQSLDQGLQFLIQYYNGEERAKGNILERFSAQQFPDLHSELNLSSLELGDSALYFCASTRVGGGAINEQFFGPGTRLTVL.